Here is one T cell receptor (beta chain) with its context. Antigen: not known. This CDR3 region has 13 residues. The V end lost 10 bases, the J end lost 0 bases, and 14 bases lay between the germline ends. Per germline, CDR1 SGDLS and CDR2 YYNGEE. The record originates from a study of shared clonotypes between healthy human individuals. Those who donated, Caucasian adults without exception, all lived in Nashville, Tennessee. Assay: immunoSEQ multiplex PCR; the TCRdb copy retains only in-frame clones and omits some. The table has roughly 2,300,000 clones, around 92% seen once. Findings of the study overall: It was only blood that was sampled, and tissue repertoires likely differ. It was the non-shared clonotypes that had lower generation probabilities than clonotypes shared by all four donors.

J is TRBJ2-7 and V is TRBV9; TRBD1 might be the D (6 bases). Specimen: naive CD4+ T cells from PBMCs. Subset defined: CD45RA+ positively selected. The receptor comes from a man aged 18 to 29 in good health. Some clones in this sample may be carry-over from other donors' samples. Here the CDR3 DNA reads TGTGCCTCCCAGGGGCCGAGCTCCTACGAGCAGTACTTC. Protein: CASQGPSSYEQYF.